These 3 T cell receptor beta chains were all obtained from the same sample, sequenced in a study of shared T cell receptors in the human thymus. Only in-frame clones appear in the TCRdb table, and some are missing; sequencing was by immunoSEQ multiplex PCR. This table has roughly 700,000 clones, 88% appearing once. Another study also made use of these data, one on human thymus T cells.

Sample: thymocytes. The receptors shown here come from a boy less than two years old with a congenital heart defect.

V gene TRBV25-1 combines with J gene TRBJ2-5; the D gene is possibly TRBD2 (5 bases). Looked up from germline, CDR1 is MGHDK and CDR2 is SYGVNS. This CDR3 has 14 amino acids. Trimming cost V 6 bases and J 3 bases, with 14 bases left between them. The CDR3 spells CASSTPGSEETQYF. The CDR3, as DNA: TGTGCCAGCAGCACCCCGGGGTCTGAAGAGACCCAGTACTTC.

CDR3 sequence (DNA): TGTGCCATCAGTGAAGGGACAGGGTACCCTTTTTTCTACGAGCAGTACTTC. It codes for CAISEGTGYPFFYEQYF. The V gene is TRBV10-3, the J gene TRBJ2-7, with TRBD1 matching over 9 bases. The CDR3 runs to 17 residues. Losses at the gene ends were 3 bases for V and 3 bases for J; bases not matched to a gene: 12. Germline V gene sequence: CDR1 ENHRY, CDR2 SYGVKD.

The genes are TRBV28 and TRBJ1-4, with D possibly being TRBD1 (5 bases). Germline CDR1 MDHEN, CDR2 SYDVKM. The CDR3 runs to 18 residues. With 8 bases removed from V and 1 base from J, the gap between germline ends came to 23 bases. In DNA form, the CDR3 reads TGTGCCAGCTCCCCCTGGGGTCCAGGGTGGGTAACTAATGAAAAACTGTTTTTT. Its protein is CASSPWGPGWVTNEKLFF.